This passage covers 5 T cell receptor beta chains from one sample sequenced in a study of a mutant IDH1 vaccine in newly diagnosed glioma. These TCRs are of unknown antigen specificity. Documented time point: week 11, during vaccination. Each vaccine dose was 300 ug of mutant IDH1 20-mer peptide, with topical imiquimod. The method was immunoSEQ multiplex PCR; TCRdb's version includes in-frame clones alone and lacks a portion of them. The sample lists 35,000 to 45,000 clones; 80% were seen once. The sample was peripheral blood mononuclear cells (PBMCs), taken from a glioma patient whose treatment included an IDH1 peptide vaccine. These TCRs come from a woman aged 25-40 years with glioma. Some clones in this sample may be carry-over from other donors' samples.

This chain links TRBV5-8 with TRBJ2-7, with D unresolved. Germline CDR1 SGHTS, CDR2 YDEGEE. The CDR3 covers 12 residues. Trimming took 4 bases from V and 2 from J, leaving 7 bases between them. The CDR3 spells CASSGIPYEQYF. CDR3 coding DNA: TGTGCCAGCAGCGGGATCCCCTACGAGCAGTACTTC.

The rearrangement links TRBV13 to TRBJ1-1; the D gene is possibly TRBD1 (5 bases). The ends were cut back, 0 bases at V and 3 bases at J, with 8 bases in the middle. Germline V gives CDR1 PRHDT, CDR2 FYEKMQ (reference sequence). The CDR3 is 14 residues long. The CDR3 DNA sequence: TGTGCCAGCAGCTTAGGAGAGGGGTACACTGAAGCTTTCTTT. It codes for CASSLGEGYTEAFF.

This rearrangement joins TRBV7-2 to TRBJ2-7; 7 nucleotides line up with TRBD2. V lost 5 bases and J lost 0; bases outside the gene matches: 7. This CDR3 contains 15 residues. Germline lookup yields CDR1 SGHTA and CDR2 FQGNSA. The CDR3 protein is CASSPTRGSSYEQYF. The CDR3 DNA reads TGTGCCAGCAGCCCGACTCGCGGGAGCTCCTACGAGCAGTACTTC.

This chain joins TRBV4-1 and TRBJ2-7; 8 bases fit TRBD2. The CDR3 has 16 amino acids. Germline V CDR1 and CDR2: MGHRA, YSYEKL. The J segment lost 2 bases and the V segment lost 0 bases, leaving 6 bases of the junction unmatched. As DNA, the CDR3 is TGCGCCAGCAGCCAAGACGACAGCGGGGGCACCTACGAGCAGTACTTC. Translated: CASSQDDSGGTYEQYF.

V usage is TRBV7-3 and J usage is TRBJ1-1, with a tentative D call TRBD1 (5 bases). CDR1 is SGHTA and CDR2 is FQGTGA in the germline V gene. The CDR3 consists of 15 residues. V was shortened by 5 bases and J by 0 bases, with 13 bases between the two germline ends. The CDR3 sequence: CASSDTGLMNTEAFF. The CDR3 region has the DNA TGTGCCAGCAGCGATACGGGACTAATGAACACTGAAGCTTTCTTT.